Included here is one TCR beta chain sequence, with context. TRB was amplified from about 250-500 ng of blood genomic DNA. This record belongs to a study of T and B cells in COVID-19 patients. V lost 6 bases to trimming and J lost 7 bases; unmatched junction nucleotides: 14. Looked up from germline, CDR1 is MNHEY and CDR2 is SVGAGI. The CDR3 extends over 16 amino acids. Multiplex PCR with BIOMED2 TRB-A/B primer pools amplified TRB rearrangements. Via MiXCR, TCRdb re-called the multiplex PCR reads, giving one row per CDR3 protein. The table records about 2,500 distinct CDR3 sequences, around 25% of them present only once.

Sequences were obtained from blood. The TCR comes from a human donor with active COVID-19. The V and J genes are TRBV6-5 and TRBJ2-1, with TRBD2 identical over 8 bases. DNA for the CDR3: TGTGCCAGCAGCTTGGTCCCCAAAAGCGGGAGAAATGAGCAGTTCTTC. Protein sequence: CASSLVPKSGRNEQFF.